These T cell receptor beta chains were read from a single sample in a study of T cell responses to AZD1222 COVID-19 vaccine. The table came from immunoSEQ multiplex PCR; TCRdb's copy has only in-frame clones and leaves some out. The table has 95,000 to 110,000 clones, over 80% seen once; the top ten hold more than 20%. This sample comprised peripheral blood, obtained on day 0 of AZD1222 vaccination. The receptors shown here come from an adult in good health. Each CDR3 is given with its conserved first and last residue. D genes are given only for firm matches. For some rows the clone size is stated as once, few or many, or as a class when expanded; others skip it.

TGTGCCAGCAGCTTCCCGACAGGGGGTATCTCCTACGAGCAGTACTTC,CASSFPTGGISYEQYF,TRBD1,TRBJ2-7,TRBV11-2,.
TGTGCCAGCAGCTATTTAGCAGCGGGACAGGGGCCCAATGAGCAGTTCTTC,CASSYLAAGQGPNEQFF,TRBD1,TRBJ2-1,TRBV11-2,.
TGCGCCAGCAGCCAAGAGTCCTACGCAGGGCCCCAGCATTTT,CASSQESYAGPQHF,.,TRBJ1-5,TRBV4-3,once
TGTGCCAGCGGGGCTAGTGGGGCCAACGTCCTGACTTTC,CASGASGANVLTF,.,TRBJ2-6,TRBV13,.
TGTGCCAGCAGCTTATGGACAGGGCAGAATCAGCCCCAGCATTTT,CASSLWTGQNQPQHF,TRBD1,TRBJ1-5,TRBV7-2,.
TGTGCCTGGAGGGACCAACGGGGACAGGTTGGGACGGAGACCCAGTACTTC,CAWRDQRGQVGTETQYF,TRBD1,TRBJ2-5,TRBV30,.
TGTGCCAGCACCCAAACGGGGTCTAACTATGGCTACACCTTC,CASTQTGSNYGYTF,.,TRBJ1-2,TRBV3-1/TRBV3-2,.
TGTGCCAGCAGCCAAGGGCGGCCTGGGGGCTACACCTTC,CASSQGRPGGYTF,.,TRBJ1-2,TRBV3-1/TRBV3-2,.
TGTGCCAGCAGCCTATCAGCGGGAGGGCCCAACAATGAGCAGTTCTTC,CASSLSAGGPNNEQFF,.,TRBJ2-1,TRBV21-1,.
TGTGCCAGCAGCTTGGACGTTTCAACCGGGGAGCTGTTTTTT,CASSLDVSTGELFF,.,TRBJ2-2,TRBV5-4,.
TGTGCCAGCGGGGACTCCTATAACACAGATACGCAGTATTTT,CASGDSYNTDTQYF,.,TRBJ2-3,TRBV19,.
TGTGCCAGCAGGGTAGGGCGGGAGCCCTCCTACGAGCAGTACTTC,CASRVGREPSYEQYF,TRBD2,TRBJ2-7,TRBV28,many
TGTGCCAGCAGTTTTGACACTCCTAGCACAGATACGCAGTATTTT,CASSFDTPSTDTQYF,.,TRBJ2-3,TRBV6-5,.
TGTGCCAGCAGTACCTGGACTAGTGGCCAAAACAATGAGCAGTTCTTC,CASSTWTSGQNNEQFF,TRBD2,TRBJ2-1,TRBV6-2/TRBV6-3,.
TGTGCCAGCAGATCAGGGTTGAGTAGAGAAAAACTGTTTTTT,CASRSGLSREKLFF,.,TRBJ1-4,TRBV3-1/TRBV3-2,.
TGTGCCAGCAGCTTAGAGGGGAAGGCTTCACCCCTCCACTTT,CASSLEGKASPLHF,.,TRBJ1-6,TRBV5-5,.
TGCGCCAGCAGCTTGGCTAGCCCGAGCACAGATACGCAGTATTTT,CASSLASPSTDTQYF,.,TRBJ2-3,TRBV5-1,.
TGTGCCAGCAGCTCCCGGGCCCCGAGGACTGAAGCTTTCTTT,CASSSRAPRTEAFF,.,TRBJ1-1,TRBV7-8,.
TGTGCCACCAGTCTCGACTTTGGGACCCAGTACTTC,CATSLDFGTQYF,.,TRBJ2-5,TRBV24-1,.
TGCGCCAGCAGCTTGGCGCCGGGGGGAGACGAGCAGTTCTTC,CASSLAPGGDEQFF,TRBD2,TRBJ2-1,TRBV5-1,.
TGCGCCAGCAGCCAAGATAGTAGCGGACGAGATACGCAGTATTTT,CASSQDSSGRDTQYF,.,TRBJ2-3,TRBV4-3,once
TGTGCCAGCAGCTACGGACAGGGGGCCCACAATCAGCCCCAGCATTTT,CASSYGQGAHNQPQHF,TRBD1,TRBJ1-5,TRBV13,.
TGTGCCAGCAGCGCGCGGGACAGGGGCAACTATGGCTACACCTTC,CASSARDRGNYGYTF,TRBD1,TRBJ1-2,TRBV7-9,.
TGTGCCAGCAGCCAGACGCTAGCGGGGGGACCCGGGGGGACCCAGTACTTC,CASSQTLAGGPGGTQYF,TRBD2,TRBJ2-5,TRBV7-2,once
TGTGCCAGCAGGCCCCCGGGACGGACCTATGGCTACACCTTC,CASRPPGRTYGYTF,.,TRBJ1-2,TRBV5-4,.
TGCGCCAGCAGCTTGGACGGGACAGTTTACGAGCAGTACTTC,CASSLDGTVYEQYF,TRBD1,TRBJ2-7,TRBV5-1,few
TGCGCCAGCAGTATTAGACAGGGGGCGGAGAACACTGAAGCTTTCTTT,CASSIRQGAENTEAFF,TRBD1,TRBJ1-1,TRBV10-2,.
TGTGCCAGCAGTTTAAAGGACCAGCAGTTCTTC,CASSLKDQQFF,.,TRBJ2-1,TRBV28,.
TGTGCCAGCAGTTCAAATTCAGGCTATAATTCACCCCTCCACTTT,CASSSNSGYNSPLHF,.,TRBJ1-6,TRBV6-6,.